This T cell receptor beta chain was observed in a study of shared clonotypes between healthy human individuals. Study-level background: CD4 naive cells filled three plates per donor, CD4 memory three, CD8 naive two and CD8 memory one.

The repertoire was sequenced with immunoSEQ multiplex PCR; TCRdb's copy has only in-frame clones and lacks some. The sample lists 2 million to 3 million clones; around nine tenths were seen once. Germline-derived CDR1 and CDR2 are ENHRY and SYGVKD. V shed 6 bases and J 0 bases; nucleotides not matched to a gene: 4. The CDR3 extends over 15 amino acids. Each donor was a Caucasian adult residing in Nashville, Tennessee. Memory CD4+ cells were the fraction left after CD45RA+ naive selection. Sequenced input: naive CD4+ T cells sorted from blood. Subset here: CD45RA+ positively selected. V and J are TRBV10-3 and TRBJ2-2; 7 bases match TRBD1. This clonotype was obtained from a man in his late teens or twenties in good health. CDR3 bases: TGTGCCATCAGCGGACAGGTCGCGAACACCGGGGAGCTGTTTTTT. Translation: CAISGQVANTGELFF.